The clone carrying this TCR beta chain was counted only a few times. Its matching antigen is unknown. These data are taken from a study of T-cell memory formation after mild COVID-19. Looking at the study overall: TCR clusters showed largely donor specificity. General study results and limits: Clonal second-wave expansions that peaked on day 37 had unconfirmed SARS-CoV-2 specificity. Contracting CD8+ clones were enriched in EMRA, CD4+ mainly in CM and EM. Cross-reactive memory seemingly joined, as some responding clones were found in pre-infection memory.

One entry per CDR3 protein, called by TCRdb with MiXCR from the 5' RACE reads. The data contain roughly 580,000 distinct CDR3 sequences, roughly 18% of them singletons. The CDR3 extends over 15 amino acids. V was cut by 4 bases and J by 1 base, with 13 bases left in between. The rearrangement links TRBV23-1 to TRBJ2-5; D uncertain. TRBV23-1 is classed as an ORF, of uncertain function. Sequences were obtained from PBMCs or a T cell subset sorted from them (not recorded which). The sequence was collected from an adult woman who had mild COVID-19 (a few samples of this study predate the infection). Cell type and time point are not known. CDR3 DNA sequence: TGCGCCAGCAGTCTAAGGTTCGACACCCAAGAGACCCAGTACTTC. Its translation: CASSLRFDTQETQYF.